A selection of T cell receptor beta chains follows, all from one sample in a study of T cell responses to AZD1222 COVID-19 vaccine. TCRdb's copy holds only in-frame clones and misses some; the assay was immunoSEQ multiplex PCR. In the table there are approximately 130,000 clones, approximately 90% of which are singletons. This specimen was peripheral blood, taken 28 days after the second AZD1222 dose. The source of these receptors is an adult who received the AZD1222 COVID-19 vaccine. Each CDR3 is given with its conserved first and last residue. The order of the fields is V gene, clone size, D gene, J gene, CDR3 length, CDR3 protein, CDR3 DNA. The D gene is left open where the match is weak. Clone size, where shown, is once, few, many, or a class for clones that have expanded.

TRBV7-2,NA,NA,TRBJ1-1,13,CASSLRGNTEAFF,TGTGCCAGCAGCTTAAGGGGGAACACTGAAGCTTTCTTT
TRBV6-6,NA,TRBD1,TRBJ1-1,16,CASIKGTGLADTEAFF,TGTGCCAGCATCAAAGGGACAGGGTTGGCTGACACTGAAGCTTTCTTT
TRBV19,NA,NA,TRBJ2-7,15,CASSILRAGGFEQYF,TGTGCCAGTAGTATCCTCAGGGCTGGGGGTTTCGAGCAGTACTTC
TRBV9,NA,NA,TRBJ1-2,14,CASSAPAGMGGYTF,TGTGCCAGCAGCGCTCCCGCCGGAATGGGAGGCTACACCTTC
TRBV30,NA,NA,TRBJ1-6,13,CAWSQIVDSPLHF,TGTGCCTGGAGTCAGATTGTGGATTCACCCCTCCACTTT
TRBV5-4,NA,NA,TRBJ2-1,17,CASSLGRGGLSDNEQFF,TGTGCCAGCAGCTTAGGGCGCGGGGGCCTATCTGACAATGAGCAGTTCTTC
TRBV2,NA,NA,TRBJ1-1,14,CASSRRASNTEAFF,TGTGCCAGCAGCCGCCGGGCGTCGAACACTGAAGCTTTCTTT
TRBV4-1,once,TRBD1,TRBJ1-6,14,CASSQDRGRSPLHF,TGCGCCAGCAGCCAAGACAGGGGGCGGTCACCCCTCCACTTT
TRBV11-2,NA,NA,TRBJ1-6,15,CASSLGGAYNSPLHF,TGTGCCAGCAGCTTAGGGGGGGCGTATAATTCACCCCTCCACTTT
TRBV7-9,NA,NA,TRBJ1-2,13,CASSGGATYGYTF,TGTGCCAGCAGCGGGGGGGCAACTTATGGCTACACCTTC
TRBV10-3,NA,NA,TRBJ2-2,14,CAISESMAIGELFF,TGTGCCATCAGTGAGTCGATGGCTATCGGGGAGCTGTTTTTT
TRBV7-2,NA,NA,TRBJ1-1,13,CASSLGGGREAFF,TGTGCCAGCAGCTTAGGCGGGGGGCGAGAAGCTTTCTTT
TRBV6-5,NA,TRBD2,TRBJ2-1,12,CATRGGYNEQFF,TGTGCCACCCGGGGGGGCTACAATGAGCAGTTCTTC
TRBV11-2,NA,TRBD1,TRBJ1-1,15,CASSFTGTGQAEAFF,TGTGCCAGCAGCTTCACCGGGACAGGGCAGGCTGAAGCTTTCTTT
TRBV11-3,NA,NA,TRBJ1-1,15,CASSLDGTRNTEAFF,TGTGCCAGCAGCTTAGATGGGACAAGGAACACTGAAGCTTTCTTT
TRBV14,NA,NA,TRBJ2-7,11,CASSQGLRQYF,TGTGCCAGCAGCCAAGGTCTGAGGCAGTACTTC
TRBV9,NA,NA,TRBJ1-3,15,CASSVVGISGNTIYF,TGTGCCAGCAGCGTAGTAGGAATCTCTGGAAACACCATATATTTT
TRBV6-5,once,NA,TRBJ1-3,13,CASSYSRGDTIYF,TGTGCCAGCAGTTACTCGCGGGGAGACACCATATATTTT
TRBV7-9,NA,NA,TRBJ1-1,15,CASSRPLMVNTEAFF,TGTGCCAGCAGCCGCCCTCTCATGGTAAACACTGAAGCTTTCTTT
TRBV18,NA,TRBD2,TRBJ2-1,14,CASDSGGANNEQFF,TGTGCCAGCGATAGCGGGGGGGCCAACAATGAGCAGTTCTTC
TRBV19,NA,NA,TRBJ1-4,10,CATSEGKLFF,TGTGCCACCTCCGAAGGGAAACTGTTTTTT
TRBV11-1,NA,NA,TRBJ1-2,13,CASSLDSDYGYTF,TGTGCCAGCAGCCTCGACAGCGACTATGGCTACACCTTC
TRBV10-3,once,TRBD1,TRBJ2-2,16,CAISEGGTGNTGELFF,TGTGCCATCAGTGAGGGAGGGACAGGGAACACCGGGGAGCTGTTTTTT
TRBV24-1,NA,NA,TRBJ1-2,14,CATSGGQTTYGYTF,TGTGCCACCAGTGGAGGACAGACTACCTATGGCTACACCTTC
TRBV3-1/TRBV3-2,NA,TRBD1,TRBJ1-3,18,CASSTPGQGRNSGNTIYF,TGTGCCAGCAGCACCCCGGGACAGGGAAGAAACTCTGGAAACACCATATATTTT
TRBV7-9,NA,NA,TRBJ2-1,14,CASSPDLGRNEQFF,TGTGCCAGCAGCCCCGATTTAGGCCGCAATGAGCAGTTCTTC
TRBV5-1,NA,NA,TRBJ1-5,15,CASSLAGQPNQPQHF,TGCGCCAGCAGCTTGGCCGGACAGCCCAATCAGCCCCAGCATTTT
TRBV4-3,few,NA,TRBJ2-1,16,CASSQDSLAPYNEQFF,TGCGCCAGCAGCCAAGATAGCCTAGCTCCTTACAATGAGCAGTTCTTC
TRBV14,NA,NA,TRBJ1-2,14,CASSLMGIRYGYTF,TGTGCCAGCTCTTTAATGGGGATCCGGTATGGCTACACCTTC
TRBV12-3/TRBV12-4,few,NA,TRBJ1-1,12,CAVRVGNTEAFF,TGTGCCGTCAGGGTTGGGAACACTGAAGCTTTCTTT
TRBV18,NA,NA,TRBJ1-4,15,CASSPPTTTNEKLFF,TGTGCCAGCTCACCACCGACGACAACTAATGAAAAACTGTTTTTT
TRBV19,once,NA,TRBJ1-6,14,CASNKPSYNSPLHF,TGTGCCAGTAACAAGCCTTCCTATAATTCACCCCTCCACTTT
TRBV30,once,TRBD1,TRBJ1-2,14,CAWSLPGTGDGYTF,TGTGCCTGGAGTCTTCCCGGGACAGGGGATGGCTACACCTTC
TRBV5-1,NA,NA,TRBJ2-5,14,CASSKSALQETQYF,TGCGCCAGCAGCAAATCGGCCTTACAAGAGACCCAGTACTTC
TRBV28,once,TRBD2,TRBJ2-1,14,CASSRIGGSNEQFF,TGTGCCAGCAGCCGCATAGGCGGGAGCAATGAGCAGTTCTTC
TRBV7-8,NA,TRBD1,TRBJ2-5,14,CASSQGQVVETQYF,TGTGCCAGCAGCCAGGGACAGGTAGTAGAGACCCAGTACTTC
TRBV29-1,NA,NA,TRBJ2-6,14,CSVESGVGANVLTF,TGCAGCGTTGAGTCCGGCGTTGGGGCCAACGTCCTGACTTTC